The 9 T cell receptor beta chains reported below all come from one sample, sequenced in a study of a mutant IDH1 vaccine in newly diagnosed glioma. Libraries were prepared by immunoSEQ multiplex PCR; TCRdb keeps only in-frame clonotypes and omits some of them. There are about 60,000 clones in the sample; approximately 84% occur only once, and approximately 9.5% lies in the top ten. No antigen is known for these receptors. The time point was: week 11, during vaccination. Doses consisted of 300 ug of mutant IDH1 20-mer peptide each, paired with topical imiquimod. This specimen was PBMCs, taken from a glioma patient whose treatment included an IDH1 peptide vaccine. These receptors came from a woman aged 45-60 years with glioma.

V gene TRBV14 combines with J gene TRBJ1-1, with D tentatively TRBD1 (6 bases). Per germline, CDR1 SGHDN and CDR2 FVKESK. The CDR3 runs 16 residues. The ends were cut back, 3 bases at V and 1 base at J, with 15 bases in the middle. The CDR3 coding sequence is TGTGCCAGCAGCCATGATCACAGGGTAGGGAACACTGAAGCTTTCTTT. Translation gives CASSHDHRVGNTEAFF.

The J gene is TRBJ1-5, the V gene TRBV27, with no clear D. Trimming took 6 bases from V and 1 from J, leaving 13 bases between them. The germline CDR1 and CDR2 sequences are MNHEY and SMNVEV (reference sequence). CDR3 length: 15 amino acids. The CDR3 DNA is TGTGCCAGCAGCCCCGGTGGGCAGAGCAATCAGCCCCAGCATTTT. It codes for CASSPGGQSNQPQHF.

The sample holds a few counts of this clone. This chain connects TRBV20-1 to TRBJ1-2; D is undetermined. Germline-derived CDR1 and CDR2 are DFQATT and SNEGSKA (reference sequence). Trimming shortened V by 5 bases and J by 8 bases, and 9 bases separated the two germline ends. This CDR3 is built from 10 residues. CDR3 protein: CSAHGLGYTF. Written as DNA, the CDR3 is TGCAGTGCTCACGGGCTCGGCTACACCTTC.

The sample holds one count of this clone. This sequence joins TRBV6-1 and TRBJ1-1, with unresolved D. Per the germline V gene, CDR1 is MNHNS and CDR2 is SASEGT. This CDR3 comprises 13 residues. Trimming cost V 3 bases and J 1 base, with 6 bases left between them. The CDR3 sequence is CASSETWNTEAFF. The CDR3 DNA follows: TGTGCCAGCAGTGAGACCTGGAACACTGAAGCTTTCTTT.

Written as DNA, the CDR3 is TGTGCCAGCAGCAAACATGAACAGACCTACAATGAGCAGTTCTTC. Translation gives CASSKHEQTYNEQFF. The chain couples TRBV21-1 to TRBJ2-1; the D call of TRBD1 is as the table states it, not checked on the DNA. TRBV21-1 represents a pseudogene. The CDR3 has 15 amino acids.

The J gene is TRBJ2-5, the V gene TRBV6-6, with D uncertain. Trimming took off 10 bases at V and 3 bases at J, with 6 bases between the two ends. This CDR3 has 10 amino acids. Germline V lookup: CDR1 MNHNY, CDR2 SVGAGI (reference sequence). This CDR3 is CATEEETQYF. CDR3 nucleotide sequence: TGTGCCACCGAGGAAGAGACCCAGTACTTC.

The gene calls are TRBV18 and TRBJ1-5; D not resolved. Germline values: CDR1 KGHSH, CDR2 LQKENI. V dropped 5 bases and J dropped 0 bases, with 11 bases sitting between them. The CDR3 runs 15 residues. The CDR3 region has the DNA TGTGCCAGCTCAATCAGTGTAGATAGCAATCAGCCCCAGCATTTT. Encoded protein: CASSISVDSNQPQHF.

This clone was detected only a few times. The CDR3 protein is CASSQEETQYF. As DNA, the CDR3 is TGCGCCAGCAGCCAGGAAGAGACCCAGTACTTC. This chain uses TRBV4-1 with TRBJ2-5; D is uncertain. The V end was cut by 3 bases, the J end by 3 bases, with 2 bases between. CDR3 length: 11 residues. The V gene's germline CDR1 is MGHRA and CDR2 YSYEKL.

V gene TRBV6-6 combines with J gene TRBJ1-3; weak D call: TRBD1 (6 bases). Deletions cut 6 bases from V and 3 bases from J, with 15 bases between. This CDR3 contains 15 residues. Per germline, CDR1 MNHNY and CDR2 SVGAGI (reference sequence). For the CDR3, the DNA is TGTGCCAGCAGCCTTAAGGGGGGCCTTGGAAACACCATATATTTT. Protein product: CASSLKGGLGNTIYF.